Following are 4 T cell receptor beta chains from one sample sequenced in a study of shared clonotypes between healthy human individuals. Sequencing was performed with immunoSEQ multiplex PCR; in TCRdb, only in-frame clones are kept and a portion is missing. The sample includes about 1.5 million clones, 95% to 99% seen only once; the top ten take about 0.4%. The specimen was naive CD4+ T cells sorted from blood. Subset described: CD45RA+ positively selected. Every receptor here comes from a man in his thirties or forties in good health.

The chain couples TRBV30 to TRBJ2-2; D is uncertain. Deletions cut 0 bases from V and 6 bases from J, with 11 bases between. Germline V gene sequence: CDR1 GTSNPN, CDR2 SVGIG (reference sequence). The CDR3 covers 14 residues. The CDR3 DNA follows: TGTGCCTGGAGTGTACGGGTTAAGGCCGGGGAGCTGTTTTTT. Amino acids: CAWSVRVKAGELFF.

This chain links TRBV4-3 with TRBJ2-3, with 13 bases identical to TRBD2. Germline CDR1 LGHNA, CDR2 YSLEER. This CDR3 contains 17 residues. Trimming took 4 bases from V and 4 from J; bases not matched to a gene: 8. The CDR3 DNA reads TGCGCCAGCAGCCGTTCACTAGCGGGAGGGGTGGCAGATACGCAGTATTTT. It yields the protein CASSRSLAGGVADTQYF.

The chain joins TRBV2 to TRBJ2-2; D uncertain. This CDR3 contains 16 residues. Trimming removed 4 bases from V and 4 bases from J, with 16 bases in between. CDR1 and CDR2 (germline): SNHLY, FYNNEI. CDR3 in amino acids: CASSGGRRLGTGELFF. CDR3 nucleotides: TGTGCCAGCAGTGGAGGCCGGCGTTTGGGCACCGGGGAGCTGTTTTTT.

This chain joins TRBV30 and TRBJ1-1; D is possibly TRBD1 (6 bases). The CDR3 length is 14 residues. Trimming took off 0 bases at V and 2 bases at J, with 10 bases between the two ends. Per the germline V gene, CDR1 is GTSNPN and CDR2 is SVGIG (reference sequence). This CDR3 reads CAWSVLRGNTEAFF. CDR3 DNA sequence: TGTGCCTGGAGTGTACTCAGGGGTAACACTGAAGCTTTCTTT.